This TCR beta chain is from a study of T cells expressing NK-cell markers. Study details: Cells sorted as CD3+CD56+NKG2C+, CD3+CD56+NKG2C- and CD3+CD56-NKG2C+ T cells supplied the TCR beta repertoires.

TCRdb derives one entry per CDR3 protein from the 5' RACE reads, leaving out DNA. The repertoire table contains fewer than 400,000 distinct CDR3 sequences. Germline-derived CDR1 and CDR2 are MNHEY and SVGAGI. CDR3 length: 16 residues. This sequence joins TRBV6-5 and TRBJ2-7; TCRdb lists TRBD1, though no DNA is available to test this call. The specimen was blood T cells: a sorted CD56 or NKG2C T cell subset, CD4+ or CD8+ T cells, or bulk PBMC T cells (not recorded which). The source is a man aged 18-69 years in good health. CDR3 amino acids: CASTNQYGRGTVEQYF.